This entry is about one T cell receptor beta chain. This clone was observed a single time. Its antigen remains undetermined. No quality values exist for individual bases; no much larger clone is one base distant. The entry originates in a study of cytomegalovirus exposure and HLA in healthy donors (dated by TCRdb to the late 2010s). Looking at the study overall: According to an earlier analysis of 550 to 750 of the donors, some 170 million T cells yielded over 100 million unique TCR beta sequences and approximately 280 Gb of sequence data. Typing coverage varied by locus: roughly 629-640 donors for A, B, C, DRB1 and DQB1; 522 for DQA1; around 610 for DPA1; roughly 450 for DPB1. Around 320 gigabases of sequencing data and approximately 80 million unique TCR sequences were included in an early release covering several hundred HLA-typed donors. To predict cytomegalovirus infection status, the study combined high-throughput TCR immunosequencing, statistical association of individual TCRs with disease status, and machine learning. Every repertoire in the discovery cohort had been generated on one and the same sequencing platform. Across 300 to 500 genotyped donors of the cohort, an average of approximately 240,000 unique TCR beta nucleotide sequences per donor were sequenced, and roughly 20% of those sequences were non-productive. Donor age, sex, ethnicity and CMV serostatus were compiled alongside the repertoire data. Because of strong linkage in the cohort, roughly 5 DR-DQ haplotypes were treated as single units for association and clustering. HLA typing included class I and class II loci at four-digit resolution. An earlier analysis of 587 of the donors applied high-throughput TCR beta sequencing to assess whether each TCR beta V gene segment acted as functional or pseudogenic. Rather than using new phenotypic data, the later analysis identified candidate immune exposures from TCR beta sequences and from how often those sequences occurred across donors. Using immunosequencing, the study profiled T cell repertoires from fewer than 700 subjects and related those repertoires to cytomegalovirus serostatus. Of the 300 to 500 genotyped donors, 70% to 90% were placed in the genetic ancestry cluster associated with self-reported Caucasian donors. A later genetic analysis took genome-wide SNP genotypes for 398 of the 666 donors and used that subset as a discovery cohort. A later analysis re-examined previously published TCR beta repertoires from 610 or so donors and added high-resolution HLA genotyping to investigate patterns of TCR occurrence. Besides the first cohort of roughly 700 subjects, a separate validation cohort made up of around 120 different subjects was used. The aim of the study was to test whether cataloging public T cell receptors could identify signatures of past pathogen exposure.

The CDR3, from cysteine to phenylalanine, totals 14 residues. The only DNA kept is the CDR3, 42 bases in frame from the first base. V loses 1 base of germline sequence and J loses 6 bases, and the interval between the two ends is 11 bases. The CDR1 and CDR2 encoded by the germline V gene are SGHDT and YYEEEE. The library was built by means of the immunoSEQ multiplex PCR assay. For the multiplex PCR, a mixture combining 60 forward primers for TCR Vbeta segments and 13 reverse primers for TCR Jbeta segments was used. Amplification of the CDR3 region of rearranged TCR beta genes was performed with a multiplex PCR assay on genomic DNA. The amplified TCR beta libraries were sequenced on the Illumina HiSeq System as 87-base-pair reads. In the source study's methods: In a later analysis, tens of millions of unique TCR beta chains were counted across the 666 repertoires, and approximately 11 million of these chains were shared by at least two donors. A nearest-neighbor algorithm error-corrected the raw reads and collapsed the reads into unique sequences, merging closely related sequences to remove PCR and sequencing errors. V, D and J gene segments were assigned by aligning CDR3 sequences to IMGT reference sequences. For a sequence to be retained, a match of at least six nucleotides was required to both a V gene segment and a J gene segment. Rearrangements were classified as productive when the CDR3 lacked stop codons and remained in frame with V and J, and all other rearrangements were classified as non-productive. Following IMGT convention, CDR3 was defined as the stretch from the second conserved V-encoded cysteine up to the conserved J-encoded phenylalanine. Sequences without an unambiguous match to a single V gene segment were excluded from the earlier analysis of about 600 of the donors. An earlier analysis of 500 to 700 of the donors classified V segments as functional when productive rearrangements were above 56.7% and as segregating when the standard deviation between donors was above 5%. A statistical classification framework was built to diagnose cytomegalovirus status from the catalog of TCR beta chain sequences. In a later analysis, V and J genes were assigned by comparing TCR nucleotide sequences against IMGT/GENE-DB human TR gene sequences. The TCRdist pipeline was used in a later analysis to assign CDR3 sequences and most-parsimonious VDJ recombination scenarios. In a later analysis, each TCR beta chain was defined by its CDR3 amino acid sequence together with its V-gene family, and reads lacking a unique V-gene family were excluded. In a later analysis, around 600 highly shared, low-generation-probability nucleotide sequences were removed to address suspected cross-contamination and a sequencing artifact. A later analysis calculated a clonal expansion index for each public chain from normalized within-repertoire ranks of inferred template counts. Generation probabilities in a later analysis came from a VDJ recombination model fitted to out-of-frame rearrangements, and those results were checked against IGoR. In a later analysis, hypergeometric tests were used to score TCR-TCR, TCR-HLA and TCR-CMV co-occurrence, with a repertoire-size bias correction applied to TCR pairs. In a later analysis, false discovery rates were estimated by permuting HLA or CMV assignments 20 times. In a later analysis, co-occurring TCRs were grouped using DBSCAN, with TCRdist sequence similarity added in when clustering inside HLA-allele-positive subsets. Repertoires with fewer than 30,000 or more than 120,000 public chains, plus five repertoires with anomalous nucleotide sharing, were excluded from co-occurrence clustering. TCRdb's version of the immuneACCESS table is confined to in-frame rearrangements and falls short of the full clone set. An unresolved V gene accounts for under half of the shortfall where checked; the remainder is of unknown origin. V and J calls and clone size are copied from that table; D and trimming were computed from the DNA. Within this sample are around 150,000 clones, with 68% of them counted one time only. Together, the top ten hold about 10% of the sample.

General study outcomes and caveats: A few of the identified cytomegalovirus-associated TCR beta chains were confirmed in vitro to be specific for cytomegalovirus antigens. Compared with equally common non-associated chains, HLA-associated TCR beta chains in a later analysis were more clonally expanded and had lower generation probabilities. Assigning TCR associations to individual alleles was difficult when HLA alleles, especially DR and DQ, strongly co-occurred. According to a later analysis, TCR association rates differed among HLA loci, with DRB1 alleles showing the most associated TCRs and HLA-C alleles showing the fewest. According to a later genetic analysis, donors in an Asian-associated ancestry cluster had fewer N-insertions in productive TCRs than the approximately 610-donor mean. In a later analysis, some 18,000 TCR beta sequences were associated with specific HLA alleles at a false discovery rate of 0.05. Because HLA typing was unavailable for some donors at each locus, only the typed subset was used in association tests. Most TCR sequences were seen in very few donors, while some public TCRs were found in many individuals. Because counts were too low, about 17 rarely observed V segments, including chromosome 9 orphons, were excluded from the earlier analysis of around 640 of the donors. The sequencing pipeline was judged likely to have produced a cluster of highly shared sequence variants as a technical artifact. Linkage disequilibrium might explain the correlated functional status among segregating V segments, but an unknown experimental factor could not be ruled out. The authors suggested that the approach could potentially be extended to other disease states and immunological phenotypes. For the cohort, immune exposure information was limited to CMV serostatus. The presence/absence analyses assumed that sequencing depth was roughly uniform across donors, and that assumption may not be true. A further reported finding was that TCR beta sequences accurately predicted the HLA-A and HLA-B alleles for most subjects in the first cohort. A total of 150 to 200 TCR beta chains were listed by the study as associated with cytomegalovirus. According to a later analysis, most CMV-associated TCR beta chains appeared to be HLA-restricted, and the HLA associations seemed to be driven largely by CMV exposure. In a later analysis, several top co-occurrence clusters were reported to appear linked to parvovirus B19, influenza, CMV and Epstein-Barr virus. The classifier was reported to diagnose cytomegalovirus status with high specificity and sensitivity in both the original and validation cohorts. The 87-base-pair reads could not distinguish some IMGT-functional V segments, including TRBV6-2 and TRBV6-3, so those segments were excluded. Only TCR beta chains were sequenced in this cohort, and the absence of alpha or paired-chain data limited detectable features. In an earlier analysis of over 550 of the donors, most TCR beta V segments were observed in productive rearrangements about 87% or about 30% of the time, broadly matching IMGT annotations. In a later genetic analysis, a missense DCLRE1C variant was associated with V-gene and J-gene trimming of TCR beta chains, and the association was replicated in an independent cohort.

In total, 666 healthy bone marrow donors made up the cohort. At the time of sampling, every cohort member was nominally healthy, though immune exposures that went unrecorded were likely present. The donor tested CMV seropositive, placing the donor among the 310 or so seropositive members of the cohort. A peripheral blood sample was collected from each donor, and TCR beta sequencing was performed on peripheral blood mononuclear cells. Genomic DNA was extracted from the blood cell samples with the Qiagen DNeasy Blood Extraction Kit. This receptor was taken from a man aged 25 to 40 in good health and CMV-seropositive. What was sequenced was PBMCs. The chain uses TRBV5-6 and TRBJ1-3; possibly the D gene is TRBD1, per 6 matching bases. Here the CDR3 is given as CASSLTGLANTIYF. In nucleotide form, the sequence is TGTGCCAGCAGCTTGACAGGGCTCGCAAACACCATATATTTT.